This T cell receptor (beta chain) was captured by sequencing in a study of blood T cell repertoires in COVID-19. The method was immunoSEQ multiplex PCR; TCRdb's version includes in-frame clones alone and lacks a portion of them. The data show 200,000 to 300,000 clones, roughly 84% seen once. This clone was counted once. The origin of this receptor is a human donor in a cohort sampled during active COVID-19. Sample: peripheral blood.

CDR3 nucleotide sequence: TGTGCCAGCAGCTTAGCTTTAGCGGCAGGATATAATTCACCCCTCCACTTT. Its protein product is CASSLALAAGYNSPLHF. V is TRBV7-2 and J is TRBJ1-6; no definite D call. The V gene's germline CDR1 is SGHTA and CDR2 FQGNSA. The CDR3 totals 17 residues. Trimming removed 0 bases at V and 4 bases at J, with 13 bases between. Combining the CDR3 with reference TRBV7-2 and TRBJ1-6 gives the whole variable domain GAGVSQSPSNKVTEKGKDVELRCDPISGHTALYWYRQSLGQGLEFLIYFQGNSAPDKSGLPSDRFSAERTGGSVSTLTIQRTQQEDSAVYLCASSLALAAGYNSPLHFGNGTRLTVT.